This T cell receptor beta chain stems from a study of T cell responses to AZD1222 COVID-19 vaccine. As to this clone: Its antigen is unidentified.

The method was immunoSEQ multiplex PCR; TCRdb's version includes in-frame clones alone and lacks a portion of them. The repertoire holds about 180,000 clones, with 90% as singletons. CDR3 length: 14 amino acids. Trimming removed 0 bases at V and 1 base at J, with 4 bases between. CDR1 and CDR2 (germline): LNHNV, YYDKDF (reference sequence). Whole-study results and caveats: Recipients of AZD1222 seropositive at baseline numbered only 6 or 7. Donors, mostly white British, included more females; clonal diversity was possibly underestimated. Spike-wide vaccine-associated CD4 TCRs dominated at 160-218 and 743-854. Spike-specific TCR breadth and depth both grew after two AZD1222 doses.

The TCR comes from an adult in good health. V gene TRBV15 combines with J gene TRBJ1-5; D is undetermined. This specimen was peripheral blood, taken on day 0 of AZD1222 vaccination. The CDR3 loop reads CATSRDVSNQPQHF. The DNA of the CDR3 is TGTGCCACCAGCAGAGATGTGAGCAATCAGCCCCAGCATTTT.